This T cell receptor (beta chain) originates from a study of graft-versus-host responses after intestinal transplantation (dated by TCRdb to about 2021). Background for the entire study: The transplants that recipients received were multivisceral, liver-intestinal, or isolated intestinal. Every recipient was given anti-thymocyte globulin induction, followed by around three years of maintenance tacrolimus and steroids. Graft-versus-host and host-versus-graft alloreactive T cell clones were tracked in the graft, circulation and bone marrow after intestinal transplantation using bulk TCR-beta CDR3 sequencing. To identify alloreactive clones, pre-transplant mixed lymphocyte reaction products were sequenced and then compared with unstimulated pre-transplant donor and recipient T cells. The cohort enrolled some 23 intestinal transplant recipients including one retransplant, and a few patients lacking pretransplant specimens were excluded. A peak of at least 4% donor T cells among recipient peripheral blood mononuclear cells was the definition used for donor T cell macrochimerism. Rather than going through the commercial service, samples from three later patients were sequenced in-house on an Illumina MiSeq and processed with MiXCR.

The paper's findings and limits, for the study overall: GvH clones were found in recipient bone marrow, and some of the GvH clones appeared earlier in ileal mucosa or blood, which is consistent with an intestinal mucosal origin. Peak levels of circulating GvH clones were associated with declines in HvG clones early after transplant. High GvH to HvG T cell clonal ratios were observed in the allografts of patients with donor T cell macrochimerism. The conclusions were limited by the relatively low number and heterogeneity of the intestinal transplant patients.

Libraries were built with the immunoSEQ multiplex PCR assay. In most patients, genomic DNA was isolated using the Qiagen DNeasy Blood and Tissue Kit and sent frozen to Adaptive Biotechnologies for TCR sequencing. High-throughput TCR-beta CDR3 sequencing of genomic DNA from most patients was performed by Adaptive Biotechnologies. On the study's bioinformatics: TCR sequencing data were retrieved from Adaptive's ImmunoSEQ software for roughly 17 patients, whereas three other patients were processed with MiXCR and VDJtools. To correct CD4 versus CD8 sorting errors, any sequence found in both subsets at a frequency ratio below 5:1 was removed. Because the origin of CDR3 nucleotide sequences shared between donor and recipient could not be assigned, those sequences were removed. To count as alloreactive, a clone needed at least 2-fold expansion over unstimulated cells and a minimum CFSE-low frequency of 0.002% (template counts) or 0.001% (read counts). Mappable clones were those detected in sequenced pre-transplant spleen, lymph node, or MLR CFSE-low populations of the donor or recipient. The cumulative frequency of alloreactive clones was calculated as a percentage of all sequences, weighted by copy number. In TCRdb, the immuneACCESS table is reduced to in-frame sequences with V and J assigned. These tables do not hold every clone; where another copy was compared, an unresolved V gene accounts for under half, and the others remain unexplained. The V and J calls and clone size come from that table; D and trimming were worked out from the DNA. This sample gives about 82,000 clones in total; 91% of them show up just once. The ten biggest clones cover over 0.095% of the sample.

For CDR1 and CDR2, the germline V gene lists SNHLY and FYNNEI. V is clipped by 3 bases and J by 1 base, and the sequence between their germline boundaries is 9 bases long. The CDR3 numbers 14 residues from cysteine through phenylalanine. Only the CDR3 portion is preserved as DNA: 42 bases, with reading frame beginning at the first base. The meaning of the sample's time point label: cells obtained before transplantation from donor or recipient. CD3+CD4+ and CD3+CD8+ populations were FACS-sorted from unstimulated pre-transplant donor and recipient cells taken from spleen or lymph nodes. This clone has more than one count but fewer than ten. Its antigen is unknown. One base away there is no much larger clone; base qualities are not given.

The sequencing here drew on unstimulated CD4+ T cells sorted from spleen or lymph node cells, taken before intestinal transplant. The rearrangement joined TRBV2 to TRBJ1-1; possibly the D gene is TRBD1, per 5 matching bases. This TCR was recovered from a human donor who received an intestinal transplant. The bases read TGTGCCAGCAGTGACAGGGCTACGAACACTGAAGCTTTCTTT. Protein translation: CASSDRATNTEAFF.